These 25 T cell receptor beta chains came from one sample sequenced in a study of T-cell memory formation after mild COVID-19. MiXCR, run by TCRdb on the 5' RACE reads, gives a single entry per CDR3 protein. The profile shows about 210,000 distinct CDR3 sequences, under 30% of them singletons. Input material: PBMCs or a T cell subset sorted from them (not recorded which). These receptors came from an adult woman who had mild COVID-19 (a few samples of this study predate the infection). Cell type and time point are not known.

The genes are TRBV20-1 and TRBJ2-1; 8 nucleotides match TRBD2. CDR1 is DFQATT, CDR2 SNEGSKA, per germline (reference sequence). Trimming cost V 3 bases and J 8 bases; bases outside gene matches: 9. This CDR3 has 14 residues. The CDR3 DNA sequence: TGCAGTGCTAGGAGCGGGAGTTCTATGTATGAGCAGTTCTTC. This gives the protein CSARSGSSMYEQFF.

This clonotype was seen more than once but under ten times. CDR3 in amino acids: CASSEISNIQYF. The CDR3 nucleotides read TGTGCCAGCAGTGAAATTTCGAACATTCAGTACTTC. The rearrangement uses TRBV6-1 and TRBJ2-4, with D unclear. The CDR3 length is 12 residues. With 2 bases removed from V and 7 bases from J, the gap between germline ends came to 6 bases. Germline V gene sequence: CDR1 MNHNS, CDR2 SASEGT.

This chain uses TRBV6-2 or TRBV6-3 with TRBJ2-5, with 9 bases fitting TRBD1. Trimming removed 5 bases from V and 5 bases from J; junction bases left unmatched: 18. The CDR3 has 18 amino acids. Germline lookup yields CDR1 MNHEY and CDR2 SVGEGT. The CDR3 DNA is TGTGCCAGCAGTCTTCTCCTCGGGACAGGGAGTTTAGAGGAGACCCAGTACTTC. It specifies CASSLLLGTGSLEETQYF.

V is TRBV6-5 and J is TRBJ1-2; maybe TRBD1 (6 bases). The CDR3 sequence is 14 residues long. V was clipped by 0 bases and J by 6 bases, with 11 bases between them. Germline assignment: CDR1 MNHEY and CDR2 SVGAGI. DNA of the CDR3: TGTGCCAGCAGTTACTCAGGGACAAAAAATGGCTACACCTTC. This sequence encodes CASSYSGTKNGYTF.

This clonotype was counted only a few times. The CDR3: CASSGPGQGLSGYTF. The CDR3 bases are TGTGCCAGCAGCGGCCCAGGACAGGGCTTAAGCGGCTACACCTTC. The J gene is TRBJ1-2, the V gene TRBV7-9, with TRBD1 matching 8 bases. The V and J ends lost 5 bases and 8 bases, in that order; junction bases with no gene match: 13. This CDR3 comprises 15 residues. Germline CDR1 SEHNR, CDR2 FQNEAQ (reference sequence).

This chain joins TRBV11-1 and TRBJ1-1, with D hard to call. V lost 5 bases and J 4 bases, leaving 14 bases between the germline ends. CDR1 and CDR2 from the germline V gene are SGHAT and FQDESV (reference sequence). This CDR3 comprises 14 residues. The CDR3, as DNA: TGTGCCAGCAGCCTTGGACGGATATTCACTGAAGCTTTCTTT. This codes for CASSLGRIFTEAFF.

This rearrangement joins TRBV29-1 to TRBJ2-2; no reliable D call. Germline lookup yields CDR1 SQVTM and CDR2 ANQGSEA. This CDR3 region has 14 residues. The germline V and J ends were trimmed by 4 bases and 0 bases, with 9 bases remaining between them. The CDR3 nucleotides read TGCAGCGTTGTGCTCGGAGCGAACACCGGGGAGCTGTTTTTT. This encodes CSVVLGANTGELFF.

Only a few counts were recorded for this clonotype. The V and J genes are TRBV21-1 and TRBJ2-5. TRBV21-1 is given as a pseudogene. The CDR3 contains 13 residues. The CDR3 DNA reads TGTGCCAGCATAGGATCGGATGAAGGGGCCCAGTACTTC. Protein product: CASIGSDEGAQYF.

On this clonotype itself: One end of the junction does not line up with germline, which may come from a read error. The rearrangement uses TRBV4-2 and TRBJ2-1; 7 positions agree with TRBD2. In germline, CDR1 is LGHNA, CDR2 YNFKEQ. The CDR3 is made up of 12 amino acids. CDR3 sequence (DNA): TGTGCCAGCAGCCAAGATGGGGGACTACGAATCTTC. Amino acid sequence: CASSQDGGLRIF.

The CDR3 region is CASSTSGTYGEQYF. CDR3 DNA: TGTGCCAGCAGCACATCCGGGACGTACGGCGAGCAGTACTTC. The chain employs TRBV28 and TRBJ2-7, with D possibly being TRBD1 or TRBD2 (5 bases each). CDR1 and CDR2 from the germline V gene are MDHEN and SYDVKM. The CDR3 is 14 amino acids. With 6 bases removed from V and 6 bases from J, the gap between germline ends came to 18 bases.

In this sample, this clonotype turned up a few times. V gene TRBV7-8 combines with J gene TRBJ2-7; 9 bases line up with TRBD1. CDR1 SGHVS and CDR2 FQNEAQ come from the germline V gene. Trimming at V came to 1 base and at J to 1 base, leaving 8 bases not matched to a gene. This CDR3 region has 17 residues. DNA for the CDR3: TGTGCCAGCAGCTTAGGTACAGGGGGCGTTAGGTCCTACGAGCAGTACTTC. Its protein is CASSLGTGGVRSYEQYF.

This clonotype appeared a few times. The chain joins TRBV12-3 or TRBV12-4 to TRBJ2-2, with 8 bases that match TRBD1. V lost 1 base and J lost 5; bases outside the gene matches: 3. This CDR3 is 15 amino acids long. For the CDR3, the DNA is TGTGCCAGCAGTTTAGGGACAGGGCCTACCGGGGAGCTGTTTTTT. Protein product: CASSLGTGPTGELFF.

This clonotype occurred a few times. Written as DNA, the CDR3 is TGTGCCAGTAGTCCAAGGGTCCAGGCGGGGGCCACCGGGGAGCTGTTTTTT. Translated: CASSPRVQAGATGELFF. This chain joins TRBV19 and TRBJ2-2; D is perhaps TRBD2 (7 bases). The V gene lost 5 bases and the J gene lost 4 bases, with 20 bases spanning the gap. Germline CDR1 and CDR2: LNHDA and SQIVND (reference sequence). The CDR3 is 17 residues long.

A few counts support this clonotype. V is TRBV12-3 or TRBV12-4 and J is TRBJ2-6, with unresolved D. The CDR3 is made up of 13 amino acids. The V end lost 5 bases, the J end lost 4 bases, and 6 bases lay between the germline ends. The CDR3 DNA reads TGTGCCAGCAGTCCTAACGGGGCCAACGTCCTGACTTTC. Its protein is CASSPNGANVLTF.

The rearrangement links TRBV20-1 to TRBJ1-5; the D gene is possibly TRBD1 (5 bases). Germline V gives CDR1 DFQATT, CDR2 SNEGSKA (reference sequence). The V end lost 2 bases, the J end lost 2 bases, and 10 bases lay between the germline ends. The length of the CDR3 is 14 residues. This CDR3 is CSARSQGGNQPQHF. The CDR3 DNA reads TGCAGTGCTAGATCCCAGGGCGGCAATCAGCCCCAGCATTTT.

The rearrangement uses TRBV20-1 and TRBJ2-1; TRBD2 aligns across 7 bases. V shed 8 bases and J 7 bases; nucleotides not matched to a gene: 8. The CDR3 runs 12 residues. Germline V CDR1 and CDR2: DFQATT, SNEGSKA (reference sequence). In DNA, the CDR3 is TGCAGTTGCGGGGGAACGTGGAATGAGCAGTTCTTC. Amino acid sequence: CSCGGTWNEQFF.

J is TRBJ2-7 and V is TRBV29-1; D may be TRBD1 or TRBD2 (5 bases each). The CDR3 is made up of 10 amino acids. Germline CDR1 is SQVTM and CDR2 is ANQGSEA. V was pared by 7 bases and J by 6 bases, with 10 bases between. CDR3 sequence reads: CSALGVEQYF. The CDR3 nucleotides read TGCAGCGCCTTGGGGGTCGAGCAGTACTTC.

This clonotype was picked up a small number of times. This chain uses TRBV27 with TRBJ1-3, with D perhaps matching TRBD1 (5 bases). Germline V gives CDR1 MNHEY, CDR2 SMNVEV (reference sequence). Trimming shortened V by 3 bases and J by 0 bases, and 15 bases separated the two germline ends. The CDR3 covers 17 residues. The CDR3 DNA is TGTGCCAGCAGTTTGGGACTGCCCCAGTTCTCTGGAAACACCATATATTTT. The encoded protein is CASSLGLPQFSGNTIYF.

This clonotype was recorded a few times. The chain combines TRBV6-1 with TRBJ1-1; the D gene is possibly TRBD1 (6 bases). This CDR3 has 16 amino acids. CDR1 and CDR2 from the germline V gene are MNHNS and SASEGT. V dropped 3 bases and J dropped 2 bases, with 16 bases sitting between them. CDR3 in DNA: TGTGCCAGCAGTGAGAATCTGGGGGCCGGAAACACTGAAGCTTTCTTT. Its protein product is CASSENLGAGNTEAFF.

The rearrangement uses TRBV9 and TRBJ1-6, with 8 bases identical to TRBD1. The V gene end was trimmed by 2 bases and the J gene end by 11 bases; junction bases not matched to a gene: 6. Per the germline V gene, CDR1 is SGDLS and CDR2 is YYNGEE. The CDR3 is 14 residues long. The CDR3 nucleotides are TGTGCCAGCAGCGTTGGACAGGGACTTACACCCCTCCACTTT. It encodes CASSVGQGLTPLHF.

This clonotype turned up a few times. V is TRBV5-6 and J is TRBJ1-5; TRBD1 matches 8 bases. The CDR3 is 14 residues long. With 4 bases clipped from V and 7 bases from J, the junction kept 7 bases outside the gene matches. CDR1 is SGHDT and CDR2 is YYEEEE in the germline V gene. The CDR3 DNA sequence: TGTGCCAGCAGCGCAGGGGGCGCGGGGCAGCCCCAGCATTTT. This encodes CASSAGGAGQPQHF.

The chain employs TRBV18 and TRBJ2-3; D uncertain. This CDR3 region has 15 residues. Germline-derived CDR1 and CDR2 are KGHSH and LQKENI. The V and J ends lost 5 bases and 0 bases respectively, with 12 bases between them. The CDR3 here is CASSRTTTSTDTQYF. CDR3 sequence (DNA): TGTGCCAGCTCAAGAACTACGACTAGCACAGATACGCAGTATTTT. The whole variable domain, remainder taken from reference TRBV18 and TRBJ2-3, is NAGVMQNPRHLVRRRGQEARLRCSPMKGHSHVYWYRQLPEEGLKFMVYLQKENIIDESGMPKERFSAEFPKEGPSILRIQQVVRGDSAAYFCASSRTTTSTDTQYFGPGTRLTVL.

The rearrangement links TRBV11-3 to TRBJ2-2, with D uncertain. Germline CDR1 is SGHNT and CDR2 is YENEEA. This CDR3 has 15 residues. V lost 5 bases, J lost 1 base, and 11 bases lay in between. The CDR3 DNA is TGTGCCAGCAGCCTTGGTGCTCTGAACACCGGGGAGCTGTTTTTT. Translated, it gives CASSLGALNTGELFF.

This clonotype was recorded at least ten times. The J gene is TRBJ2-7, the V gene TRBV5-1, with TRBD1 as a possible D gene (6 bases). The CDR3 runs 14 residues. Germline CDR1 reads SGHRS; CDR2 reads YFSETQ. Trimming removed 4 bases from V and 0 bases from J, with 11 bases in between. The CDR3 sequence is CASSSRDTSYEQYF. The CDR3 DNA reads as TGCGCCAGCAGCAGCCGGGACACCTCCTACGAGCAGTACTTC. The variable domain in full, completed from reference TRBV5-1 and TRBJ2-7, reads KAGVTQTPRYLIKTRGQQVTLSCSPISGHRSVSWYQQTPGQGLQFLFEYFSETQRNKGNFPGRFSGRQFSNSRSEMNVSTLELGDSALYLCASSSRDTSYEQYFGPGTRLTVT.

This clonotype was recorded once. The V call is TRBV12-5, the J call TRBJ1-5; D uncertain. Trimming removed 0 bases at V and 0 bases at J, with 15 bases between. CDR1 and CDR2 from the germline V gene are LGHNT and FRNRAP. CDR3 length: 18 amino acids. For the CDR3, the DNA is TGTGCTAGTGGTTTGGTAATAGGCAGGCATTATAGCAATCAGCCCCAGCATTTT. This sequence encodes CASGLVIGRHYSNQPQHF.